This is a list of T cell receptor beta chains from one sample in a study of CD8 T cells in ankylosing spondylitis. TCRdb redid the calling of the 5' RACE reads with MiXCR, one entry per CDR3 protein. The sample comprises roughly 490,000 distinct CDR3 sequences, about 5% of which are singletons, and approximately 3.5% rests with the top ten. Sample: blood, either unsorted or a sorted T cell fraction (not recorded which). These receptors came from a male donor with ankylosing spondylitis. Both conserved end residues are part of each CDR3. The order of the fields is J gene, V gene, CDR3 length, CDR3 protein.

TRBJ2-3 | TRBV7-2 | 16 | CASRPAGGRTTDTQYF
TRBJ2-7 | TRBV27 | 14 | CASSYRTSGYEQYF
TRBJ1-6 | TRBV4-3 | 14 | CASSQSRTGSPLHF
TRBJ2-3 | TRBV24-1 | 14 | CATSDFGGTDTQYF
TRBJ2-2 | TRBV9 | 17 | CASSVFIKATSTGELFF
TRBJ2-3 | TRBV11-3 | 14 | CASSLGRVGDTQYF
TRBJ1-2 | TRBV3-1 | 11 | CASSLNMEYTF
TRBJ1-5 | TRBV18 | 15 | CASSPAGTVNQPQHF
TRBJ2-6 | TRBV7-3 | 15 | CASSSLGVGANVLTF
TRBJ2-3 | TRBV5-1 | 14 | CASSPTIAGDTQYF
TRBJ2-1 | TRBV27 | 13 | CASRTDHYNEQFF
TRBJ2-1 | TRBV29-1 | 14 | CSAHSLSSYNEQFF
TRBJ1-3 | TRBV10-3 | 14 | CAISGRSSGNTIYF
TRBJ1-2 | TRBV6-2/TRBV6-3 | 13 | CASSKLVTRGYTF
TRBJ2-6 | TRBV20-1 | 14 | CSAQFDSGANVLTF
TRBJ2-7 | TRBV5-5 | 17 | CASSLVPLPGPGYEQYF
TRBJ2-5 | TRBV29-1 | 11 | CSVGETETQYF
TRBJ1-5 | TRBV27 | 16 | CASSLSGTGKRQPQHF
TRBJ2-7 | TRBV20-1 | 13 | CSASQFRDYEQYF
TRBJ1-2 | TRBV6-1 | 15 | CASSLPRSGEDGYTF
TRBJ1-5 | TRBV20-1 | 16 | CSVIIHGRGYNQPQHF
TRBJ2-5 | TRBV19 | 15 | CASSSRPGPAETQYF
TRBJ2-3 | TRBV24-1 | 13 | CATSDWRTDTQYF
TRBJ2-6 | TRBV14 | 18 | CAIKSRGTSSSGANVLTF
TRBJ2-7 | TRBV5-1 | 12 | CASSRGQYEQYF
TRBJ2-3 | TRBV27 | 14 | CASGLGPQGDTQYF
TRBJ2-5 | TRBV6-1 | 13 | CASSLDRQGDQYF
TRBJ1-1 | TRBV20-1 | 15 | CSASVGARMNTEAFF
TRBJ2-2 | TRBV7-2 | 15 | CASSLNGQYTGELFF
TRBJ2-5 | TRBV6-2/TRBV6-3 | 15 | CASSDPRTGEETQYF
TRBJ1-4 | TRBV4-3 | 16 | CASSQMRGTENEKLFF
TRBJ1-2 | TRBV5-1 | 14 | CASSLAGDRSGYTF
TRBJ1-2 | TRBV28 | 12 | CASRGNNYGYTF
TRBJ2-6 | TRBV6-1 | 16 | CASSQITGWGANVLTF
TRBJ1-4 | TRBV20-1 | 14 | CSARRQGTNEKLFF
TRBJ2-1 | TRBV7-2 | 13 | CASSLRGDGEQFF
TRBJ2-7 | TRBV15 | 14 | CATSRGGDSYEQYF
TRBJ1-4 | TRBV7-8 | 15 | CASSFGTHRKEKLFF
TRBJ2-2 | TRBV10-3 | 15 | CAIKQGLENTGELFF
TRBJ2-7 | TRBV7-2 | 15 | CASSTTGTGGGRQYF
TRBJ2-7 | TRBV5-1 | 15 | CASSLAEGLNYEQYF
TRBJ1-2 | TRBV5-1 | 15 | CASSLGFGMNYGYTF
TRBJ1-1 | TRBV11-2 | 20 | CASSLDRRGAGMGRIPEAFF
TRBJ2-5 | TRBV5-1 | 15 | CASSLGTRIRETQYF
TRBJ2-3 | TRBV20-1 | 13 | CSAEGNYDNTQYF